A single sample gave rise to the 22 T cell receptor beta chains below, sequenced in a study of shared clonotypes between healthy human individuals. Profiling relied on immunoSEQ multiplex PCR, and the TCRdb table lists in-frame clones only, not all of them. The profile covers about 480,000 clones, with almost 80% appearing a single time and 12% taken by the ten largest. Sequenced input: PBMCs. These TCRs come from a woman aged 40 to 50 in good health. Some clones in this sample may be carry-over from other donors' samples.

Concerning this clone: One end of the junction does not line up with germline, which may come from a read error. The chain uses TRBV7-9 and TRBJ2-3, with 9 bases identical to TRBD1. The CDR3 runs 17 residues. The germline V gene encodes CDR1 SEHNR and CDR2 FQNEAQ (reference sequence). The CDR3 DNA sequence: TGTGCCACCAGCGGTTGGGGACAGGGCGGTAGCACAGATACGCAGTATTTT. Translated, it gives CATSGWGQGGSTDTQYF.

The chain employs TRBV29-1 and TRBJ1-1, with D unclear. This CDR3 has 10 residues. Germline V gene sequence: CDR1 SQVTM, CDR2 ANQGSEA. The V end lost 7 bases, the J end lost 5 bases, and 8 bases lay between the germline ends. The CDR3 region is CSGMETEAFF. DNA for the CDR3: TGCAGCGGCATGGAGACTGAAGCTTTCTTT.

The CDR3 here is CASSLQGSENTIYF. The CDR3 DNA is TGTGCCAGCAGCTTACAGGGATCCGAAAACACCATATATTTT. The rearrangement links TRBV5-4 to TRBJ1-3, with D perhaps matching TRBD1 (6 bases). CDR1 and CDR2 from the germline V gene are SGHNT and YYREEE (reference sequence). The CDR3 has 14 amino acids. Trimming removed 2 bases from V and 6 bases from J, with 12 bases in between.

In its sample, this clone was seen a few times. The CDR3 DNA reads as TGCAGCGCAGAAGGGGGGGAGGGAGGCACAGATACGCAGTATTTT. This codes for CSAEGGEGGTDTQYF. The rearrangement uses TRBV29-1 and TRBJ2-3, with D maybe TRBD2 (7 bases). CDR3 length: 15 amino acids. V was clipped by 7 bases and J by 1 base, with 18 bases between them. Germline V gene data show CDR1 as SQVTM and CDR2 as ANQGSEA.

CDR3 amino acids: CASSFNYNEQFF. CDR3 nucleotides: TGCGCCAGCAGCTTTAATTACAATGAGCAGTTCTTC. The V and J genes are TRBV5-1 and TRBJ2-1, with no clear D. Deletions cut 2 bases from V and 4 bases from J, with 4 bases between. The germline V gene encodes CDR1 SGHRS and CDR2 YFSETQ. This CDR3 is built from 12 residues.

This clone was observed once. V gene TRBV4-2 combines with J gene TRBJ2-5, with D maybe TRBD1 (7 bases). CDR1 and CDR2 from the germline V gene are LGHNA and YNFKEQ. Trimming removed 1 base from V and 5 bases from J, with 17 bases in between. The length of the CDR3 is 16 residues. Written as DNA, the CDR3 is TGTGCCAGCAGCCAAGGGGGGCTAGCGACAGGGGAGACCCAGTACTTC. As protein: CASSQGGLATGETQYF.

The chain uses TRBV19 and TRBJ1-4; D not resolved. CDR3 length: 14 residues. Trimming pared 7 bases from V and 0 bases from J, leaving 9 bases between. The germline V gene has CDR1 LNHDA and CDR2 SQIVND (reference sequence). CDR3 in amino acids: CASTSQATNEKLFF. DNA of the CDR3: TGTGCCAGTACCTCGCAGGCAACTAATGAAAAACTGTTTTTT.

This chain uses TRBV5-4 with TRBJ2-1; D is ambiguous. Germline V CDR1 and CDR2: SGHNT, YYREEE (reference sequence). Trimming cost V 2 bases and J 4 bases, with 10 bases left between them. The CDR3 runs 14 residues. CDR3 sequence reads: CASSLDFAYNEQFF. DNA for the CDR3: TGTGCCAGCAGCTTAGACTTCGCTTACAATGAGCAGTTCTTC.

V is TRBV6-6 and J is TRBJ1-5; D unclear. The germline V gene encodes CDR1 MNHNY and CDR2 SVGAGI (reference sequence). This CDR3 is built from 12 residues. V lost 2 bases, J lost 9 bases, and 8 bases lay in between. The CDR3 region is CASSYSNGPQHF. For the CDR3, the DNA is TGTGCCAGCAGTTACAGTAACGGGCCCCAGCATTTT.

The CDR3 bases are TGCGCCAGCAGCCAAGATTCCGGGGTAGCGGGAGTTGTGAATGAGCAGTTCTTC. It is translated as CASSQDSGVAGVVNEQFF. This chain links TRBV4-1 with TRBJ2-1, with 9 bases matching TRBD2. With V trimmed by 0 bases and J by 7 bases, 13 bases remained unmatched. CDR3 length: 18 residues. The germline CDR1 and CDR2 sequences are MGHRA and YSYEKL.

This chain uses TRBV28 with TRBJ1-2; TRBD1 matches 9 bases. V lost 3 bases and J lost 6; bases outside the gene matches: 5. The CDR3 loop spans 14 amino acids. Germline V CDR1 and CDR2: MDHEN, SYDVKM. CDR3 loop: CASSLGDRAHGYTF. The CDR3 nucleotides read TGTGCCAGCAGTTTGGGGGACAGGGCGCATGGCTACACCTTC.

The chain carries TRBV11-3 and TRBJ2-2; TRBD2 agrees at 8 bases. The J segment lost 6 bases and the V segment lost 2 bases, leaving 8 bases of the junction unmatched. Germline V lookup: CDR1 SGHNT, CDR2 YENEEA. The CDR3 spans 16 residues. The CDR3 sequence: CASSLLTGGSAGELFF. The CDR3, as DNA: TGTGCCAGCAGCTTATTGACGGGAGGGTCCGCCGGGGAGCTGTTTTTT.

This sequence joins TRBV20-1 and TRBJ2-7, with D unresolved. The CDR3 is made up of 11 amino acids. The V end lost 0 bases, the J end lost 6 bases, and 6 bases lay between the germline ends. In germline, CDR1 is DFQATT, CDR2 SNEGSKA (reference sequence). The CDR3 spells CSARDGPEQYF. The CDR3 bases are TGCAGTGCTAGAGATGGCCCCGAGCAGTACTTC.

This CDR3 is CASSEYRLAGTDTQYF. CDR3 DNA sequence: TGTGCCAGCAGTGAATATAGGCTAGCGGGTACAGATACGCAGTATTTT. The chain employs TRBV25-1 and TRBJ2-3; 8 bases fit TRBD2. There are 16 residues in the CDR3. Germline CDR1 reads MGHDK; CDR2 reads SYGVNS. J gave up 3 bases and V 0 bases, and 5 bases lay outside the gene matches.

The chain combines TRBV19 with TRBJ1-5; 8 nucleotides align to TRBD1. The V gene end was trimmed by 2 bases and the J gene end by 3 bases; junction bases not matched to a gene: 9. Germline V gene lookup returns CDR1 LNHDA and CDR2 SQIVND (reference sequence). The CDR3 consists of 17 residues. Here the CDR3 DNA reads TGTGCCAGTAGTATATTTACCGGGACAGGTTCCAATCAGCCCCAGCATTTT. Its protein product is CASSIFTGTGSNQPQHF.

The chain uses TRBV19 and TRBJ2-5, with D perhaps matching TRBD2 (5 bases). The V gene's germline CDR1 is LNHDA and CDR2 SQIVND (reference sequence). V lost 7 bases and J lost 5, with 20 bases in between. The CDR3 contains 15 residues. Here the CDR3 reads CASTSQQASLETQYF. CDR3 bases: TGTGCCAGTACTTCACAGCAGGCTAGCTTGGAGACCCAGTACTTC.

The genes are TRBV5-8 and TRBJ2-6; TRBD2 is a possible D gene (6 bases). This CDR3 contains 16 residues. CDR1 SGHTS and CDR2 YDEGEE come from the germline V gene. With 10 bases removed from V and 2 bases from J, the gap between germline ends came to 19 bases. The CDR3 sequence: CASSGGVVAGANVLTF. CDR3 nucleotide sequence: TGTGCCTCCTCTGGAGGGGTAGTGGCTGGGGCCAACGTCCTGACTTTC.

This chain links TRBV6-5 with TRBJ2-1; TRBD2 matches at 11 bases. This CDR3 is built from 15 residues. CDR1 MNHEY and CDR2 SVGAGI come from the germline V gene. Trimming took 4 bases from V and 3 from J; bases not matched to a gene: 2. CDR3 region: CASSSLAGGYNEQFF. The DNA for the CDR3 is TGTGCCAGCAGTTCCCTAGCGGGAGGCTACAATGAGCAGTTCTTC.

The V gene is TRBV6-1, the J gene TRBJ2-5, with TRBD2 as a possible D gene (6 bases). V lost 3 bases to trimming and J lost 4 bases, with 12 bases between them. The CDR3 length is 14 residues. Germline V CDR1 and CDR2: MNHNS, SASEGT. Here the CDR3 DNA reads TGTGCCAGCAGTGACCGGGGGTATCGAGAGACCCAGTACTTC. This sequence encodes CASSDRGYRETQYF.

The rearrangement joins TRBV2 to TRBJ2-5, with D tentatively TRBD2 (6 bases). CDR1 is SNHLY, CDR2 FYNNEI, per germline. Trimming removed 1 base from V and 3 bases from J, with 21 bases in between. The CDR3 runs to 18 residues. As DNA, the CDR3 is TGTGCCAGCAGTGAAGGGAATAGCTTGGCGGGATGGAAAGAGACCCAGTACTTC. Translated: CASSEGNSLAGWKETQYF.

This chain connects TRBV11-2 to TRBJ2-5, with no clear D. TRBJ2-7 explains the end of the DNA better; the J call may be wrong. Germline V CDR1 and CDR2: SGHAT, FQNNGV. The CDR3 consists of 13 residues. The chain's CDR3 is CASSLGDGYEQYF. The DNA of the CDR3 is TGTGCCAGCAGCTTAGGTGATGGCTACGAGCAGTACTTC.

This chain connects TRBV11-2 to TRBJ2-7, with D hard to call. Germline-derived CDR1 and CDR2 are SGHAT and FQNNGV. The length of the CDR3 is 19 residues. V dropped 4 bases and J dropped 0 bases, with 25 bases sitting between them. CDR3 protein: CASSSQGGLTERTSYEQYF. The DNA of the CDR3 is TGTGCCAGCAGCTCCCAAGGTGGGCTTACAGAGCGCACCTCCTACGAGCAGTACTTC.